Shown below are 3 T cell receptor beta chains from a single sample sequenced in a study of CD4 and CD8 cells across lung adenocarcinoma regions. TCRdb processed the PCR reads anew with MiXCR; each CDR3 protein has one entry. The sample lists 13,000 to 15,000 distinct CDR3 sequences, around 45% occurring once. Sequenced: CD4+ T cells from the center of a lung tumor. All receptors come from a male donor with lung adenocarcinoma. The CD4 and CD8 labels of this study may be unreliable.

This chain joins TRBV4-1 and TRBJ2-5, with D perhaps TRBD1 or TRBD2 (5 bases each). The germline V gene encodes CDR1 MGHRA and CDR2 YSYEKL. V lost 0 bases and J lost 1, with 18 bases in between. The CDR3 contains 18 residues. The CDR3 nucleotides read TGCGCCAGCAGCCAAGATTCTATCGGGGCAGCCCCCCAAGAGACCCAGTACTTC. Protein product: CASSQDSIGAAPQETQYF.

A few counts support this clonotype. The V gene is TRBV5-1, the J gene TRBJ2-1, with D uncertain. Trimming stripped 0 bases from V and 0 bases from J, with 7 bases between. Germline V gives CDR1 SGHRS, CDR2 YFSETQ. The CDR3 has 15 amino acids. The CDR3 nucleotides read TGCGCCAGCAGCTTGGCCCAGAGCTCCTACAATGAGCAGTTCTTC. Translating it yields CASSLAQSSYNEQFF.

The chain uses TRBV6-1 and TRBJ2-1; the D gene is possibly TRBD2 (7 bases). The CDR3 contains 17 residues. The germline CDR1 and CDR2 sequences are MNHNS and SASEGT. V lost 8 bases and J 9 bases, leaving 29 bases between the germline ends. The CDR3 DNA sequence: TGTGCCAGCTTAAACGAACTAGTGGGGGGGGGCCAGGGTGAGCAGTTCTTC. Its translation is CASLNELVGGGQGEQFF.